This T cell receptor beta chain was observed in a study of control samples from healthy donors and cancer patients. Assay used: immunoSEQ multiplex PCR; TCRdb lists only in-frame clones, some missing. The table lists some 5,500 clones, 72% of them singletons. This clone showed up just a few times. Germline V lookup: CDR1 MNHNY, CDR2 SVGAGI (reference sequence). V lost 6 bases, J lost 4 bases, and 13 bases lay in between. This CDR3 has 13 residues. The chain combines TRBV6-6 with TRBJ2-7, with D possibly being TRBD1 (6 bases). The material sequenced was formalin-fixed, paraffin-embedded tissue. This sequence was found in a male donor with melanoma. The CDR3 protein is CASSLTGWYEQYF. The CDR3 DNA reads TGTGCCAGCAGCTTAACAGGGTGGTACGAGCAGTACTTC.